This TCR beta chain is drawn from a study of response to subunit inactivated influenza vaccine. On this clonotype itself: Its matching antigen is unknown.

TCRdb recomputed calls from the RT-PCR reads with MiXCR, one row per CDR3 protein. Of 530,000 or so distinct CDR3 sequences in the sample, 12% to 15% were seen once. Overall study findings and caveats: The authors put forward the suggestion that each seasonal influenza vaccination may bring in only a limited number of new T cells.

This CDR3 has 14 amino acids. The germline CDR1 and CDR2 sequences are GTSNPN and SVGIG (reference sequence). The junction had 3 bases not matched to a gene; V was cut back by 0 bases and J by 6 bases. This sample comprised PBMCs from blood, obtained approximately 12 days after vaccination. The chain links TRBV30 to TRBJ2-4; 9 bases line up with TRBD1. The receptor's source is a man aged 50-59 years who received an inactivated influenza vaccine. CDR3 in amino acids: CAWSVQGAGNIQYF. CDR3 nucleotides: TGTGCCTGGAGTGTACAGGGGGCGGGAAACATTCAGTACTTC.